This is a list of T cell receptor beta chains from one sample in a study of regulatory T cells in long-lasting Graves disease. TCRdb re-called the multiplex PCR reads with MiXCR, one entry per CDR3 protein. Among about 420,000 distinct CDR3 sequences listed, approximately 16% were seen once. These data were also reused for a study on T cells in Graves' hyperthyroidism and ophthalmopathy.

Material: peripheral blood mononuclear cells (PBMCs), obtained at new diagnosis, from a patient treated with antithyroid drugs. The receptors were sampled from a woman between 18 and 30 years old with Graves disease. The CDR3 runs from the conserved cysteine through the conserved F or W. The D gene is left open where the match is weak. Expanded clones are given a class, and other clones once, few, many or no size at all.

>NA|TRBJ1-5|TRBV18|many
TGTGCCAGCTCAGCGTCCAGGTCGGCGTCGTCTGGCGGCAATCAGCCCCAGCATTTT
CASSASRSASSGGNQPQHF
>NA|TRBJ1-2|TRBV28|many
TGTGCCAGCAGTTCCACCTATGGCTACACCTTC
CASSSTYGYTF
>TRBD2|TRBJ2-7|TRBV28|many
TGTGCCAGCAGGGGACTAGCGGGAGGGAGCTCCTACGAGCAGTACTTC
CASRGLAGGSSYEQYF
>NA|TRBJ2-5|TRBV5-1|many
TGCGCCAGCAGCTTTGGACAGCTTCAAGAGACCCAGTACTTC
CASSFGQLQETQYF
>NA|TRBJ2-1|TRBV6-2/TRBV6-3|NA
TGTGCCAGCAGTTATTTGTGGGGGTGGGCCCATGAGCAGTTCTTC
CASSYLWGWAHEQFF
>TRBD1|TRBJ1-2|TRBV20-1|NA
TGCAGTGCGACAACAGGGGTCCTCTATGGCTACACCTTC
CSATTGVLYGYTF
>NA|TRBJ2-3|TRBV7-3|many
TGTGCCAGCAGCACCCGCGCAGCAGATACGCAGTATTTT
CASSTRAADTQYF
>NA|TRBJ2-7|TRBV3-1|many
TGTGCCAGCAGCCAAGAGGGCAGGTACTACGAGCAGTACTTC
CASSQEGRYYEQYF
>TRBD2|TRBJ2-3|TRBV5-1|many
TGCGCCAGCAGCCTGGCCCAACTAGCGGGAACCACAGATACGCAGTATTTT
CASSLAQLAGTTDTQYF
>NA|TRBJ2-3|TRBV4-3|many
TGCGCCAGCACTATGCAGGGAGTGACAGATACGCAGTATTTT
CASTMQGVTDTQYF
>NA|TRBJ1-1|TRBV5-6|many
TGTGCCAGCAGCTTGGCGGGGGACACTGAAGCTTTCTTT
CASSLAGDTEAFF
>NA|TRBJ1-1|TRBV28|many
TGTGCCACCCAAATGGAGGGACAAGCTTTCTTT
CATQMEGQAFF
>TRBD2|TRBJ2-1|TRBV7-2|NA
TGTGCCAGCAGCCTGACTAGCGCCGAGCAGTTCTTC
CASSLTSAEQFF
>NA|TRBJ1-5|TRBV7-9|once
TGTGCCAGCAGCTTAGAATCGTTCGGGACAAGGGGCTTGGAGCCCCAGCATTTT
CASSLESFGTRGLEPQHF
>NA|TRBJ1-2|TRBV12-5|few
TGTGCTAGTGGTCCGGATTTAGGTCCCTATGGCTACACCTTC
CASGPDLGPYGYTF
>NA|TRBJ2-7|TRBV12-3/TRBV12-4|few
TGTGCCAGCAGTGCTTACTGGGTGGAGAGCTCCTACGAGCAGTACTTC
CASSAYWVESSYEQYF
>NA|TRBJ1-2|TRBV28|many
TGTGCCAGCAGAGAAACAGAGAACTATGGCTACACCTTC
CASRETENYGYTF
>NA|TRBJ2-3|TRBV4-1|few
TGCGCCTCGAATGCCCCGGGACTCACAGATACGCAGTATTTT
CASNAPGLTDTQYF
>NA|TRBJ2-1|TRBV10-3|many
TGTGCCATCACCGCTGCAGGGGCGGTGAATGAGCAGTTCTTC
CAITAAGAVNEQFF
>TRBD1|TRBJ2-5|TRBV9|few
TGTGCCAGCAGCCCAGGGGGCCTCTTAGGAGAGACCCAGTACTTC
CASSPGGLLGETQYF
>NA|TRBJ2-3|TRBV20-1|many
TGCAGTGCTAGAGTATCCCCGGGACTCCCTAATCGGGATACGCAGTATTTT
CSARVSPGLPNRDTQYF
>NA|TRBJ2-7|TRBV4-1|NA
TGCGCCAGCAGCCAAAGTGGTGGTCCGGGGTACTACGAGCAGTACTTC
CASSQSGGPGYYEQYF
>TRBD1|TRBJ1-2|TRBV3-1|many
TGTGCCAGCAGCCAGGGGACAGGGGTCGGCTACACCTTC
CASSQGTGVGYTF
>NA|TRBJ2-3|TRBV5-1|few
TGCGCCAGCAGCCATCAGGGACAATCTAGCACAGATACGCAGTATTTT
CASSHQGQSSTDTQYF
>TRBD1|TRBJ1-1|TRBV15|many
TGTGCCACCAGCAGAGACCGCCCTGGACAGGGAGGGACTGAAGCTTTCTTT
CATSRDRPGQGGTEAFF
>NA|TRBJ2-3|TRBV7-8|many
TGTGCCAGCAGCTTAAAGCGGGTGACTAGCACAGATACGCAGTATTTT
CASSLKRVTSTDTQYF
>NA|TRBJ1-2|TRBV20-1|few
TGCAGTGCTAGAGGGGGTGCGGACGGCTACACCTTC
CSARGGADGYTF
>NA|TRBJ2-7|TRBV7-9|NA
TGTGCCAGCAGCTTATCCCTGTCAGGTCTCCCCTACGAGCAGTACTTC
CASSLSLSGLPYEQYF
>NA|TRBJ1-1|TRBV5-1|NA
TGCGCCAGCAGCTTGGAGGGACCCGTGAACACTGAAACTTTCTTT
CASSLEGPVNTETFF
>NA|TRBJ1-6|TRBV6-1|NA
TGTGCCAGCAAGCGTTATAATTCACCCCTCCACTTT
CASKRYNSPLHF
>NA|TRBJ2-7|TRBV5-1|NA
TGCGCCAGCAACCTCGACAGCTCCTACGAGCAGTACTTC
CASNLDSSYEQYF
>NA|TRBJ1-5|TRBV12-3/TRBV12-4|many
TGTGCCAGCAGCCCTTCTGGTGTTCGGCCTAATCAGCCCCAGCATTTT
CASSPSGVRPNQPQHF
>NA|TRBJ2-6|TRBV7-9|many
TGTGCCAGCAGCTCGGGATCGTTCTCTGGGGCCAACGTCCTGACTTTC
CASSSGSFSGANVLTF
>TRBD2|TRBJ2-3|TRBV7-9|many
TGTGCCAGCAGTCCTAGCGGGAGCACAGATACGCAGTATTTT
CASSPSGSTDTQYF
>NA|TRBJ2-3|TRBV29-1|many
TGCAGCGTTGATGCTGGCTATGATACGCAGTATTTT
CSVDAGYDTQYF
>TRBD2|TRBJ2-1|TRBV11-2|many
TGTGCCAGCAGGCCAATAGCGGGAATATACAATGAGCAGTTCTTC
CASRPIAGIYNEQFF
>NA|TRBJ1-2|TRBV20-1|many
TGCAGTGCTAGTTCGAGTTGGGGCGATGGCTACACCTTC
CSASSSWGDGYTF
>NA|TRBJ2-2|TRBV7-2|few
TGTGCCAGCAGCACGCGAACTCCAGTCACCGGGGAGCTGTTTTTT
CASSTRTPVTGELFF
>TRBD1|TRBJ1-2|TRBV20-1|NA
TGCAGTGCAGAACTACCGGGACAGGGAGAAGGCTACACCTTC
CSAELPGQGEGYTF
>NA|TRBJ1-1|TRBV28|many
TGTGCCAGCAGTTTATTTAGGGGTTCGACTGAAGCTTTCTTT
CASSLFRGSTEAFF
>NA|TRBJ2-1|TRBV5-1|many
TGCGCCAGCAGACTAGACAATGAGCAGTTCTTC
CASRLDNEQFF
>NA|TRBJ2-7|TRBV7-2|many
TGTGCCAGCAGCCCCGATGAGGGCGAGCAGTACTTC
CASSPDEGEQYF
>TRBD2|TRBJ2-7|TRBV7-3|many
TGTGCCAGCAGCGCCGTTTTAGCGGGCGAGCAGTACTTC
CASSAVLAGEQYF
>TRBD2|TRBJ2-1|TRBV7-6|many
TGTGCCAGCAGACCTACTAGCGGAAGGTCCTACAATGAGCAGTTCTTC
CASRPTSGRSYNEQFF